The 22 T cell receptor beta chains in this list originate from one sample, sequenced in a study of human T cells and chemical hapten exposure. Via MiXCR, TCRdb re-called the RACE reads, giving one row per CDR3 protein. The table records over 75,000 distinct CDR3 sequences, about 7.5% of them present only once. As for time point: patch test 1, 2 weeks after DPC sensitization. Treatment given: therapeutic diphenylcyclopropenone sensitization with weekly scalp DPC. The material was whole blood, obtained in connection with sensitization to the hapten diphenylcyclopropenone (DPC). The receptors originated from a woman between 25 and 40 years old with alopecia areata. Some clones in this sample may be carry-over from other donors' samples.

This clonotype was seen at least ten times. This chain uses TRBV6-5 with TRBJ2-6; no clear D. The germline V gene encodes CDR1 MNHEY and CDR2 SVGAGI. Trimming removed 2 bases at V and 0 bases at J, with 8 bases between. The CDR3 is 16 residues long. CDR3 amino acids: CASSYRVPSGANVLTF. The CDR3 DNA follows: TGTGCCAGCAGTTACAGGGTTCCCTCTGGGGCCAACGTCCTGACTTTC.

In this sample, this clonotype turned up many times. The rearrangement links TRBV12-3 or TRBV12-4 to TRBJ1-5; D perhaps matches TRBD1 (6 bases). The V and J ends lost 5 bases and 7 bases respectively, with 21 bases between them. This CDR3 is 16 amino acids long. The CDR3 bases are TGTGCCAGCAGTCCTCGTAAGATTGGGGGCCAGCAGCCCCAGCATTTT. Translation: CASSPRKIGGQQPQHF.

This clonotype was recorded at least ten times. The J gene is TRBJ1-1, the V gene TRBV3-1; D call uncertain. Germline loops: CDR1 LGHDT, CDR2 YNNKEL (reference sequence). The CDR3 has 14 residues. V gave up 1 base and J gave up 2 bases, with 8 bases separating them. The CDR3 is CASSQVLSNTEAFF. CDR3 in DNA: TGTGCCAGCAGCCAAGTGTTGAGTAACACTGAAGCTTTCTTT.

The rearrangement links TRBV5-6 to TRBJ1-5, with 7 positions matching TRBD1. The CDR3 consists of 15 residues. J was trimmed by 3 bases and V by 0 bases; bases with no gene match: 3. Germline CDR1 SGHDT, CDR2 YYEEEE. The DNA for the CDR3 is TGTGCCAGCAGCTTGGGTACAGGGGTCAATCAGCCCCAGCATTTT. It yields the protein CASSLGTGVNQPQHF.

This clonotype has ten or more counts. The chain employs TRBV5-5 and TRBJ1-5; 9 bases agree with TRBD1. The CDR3 is 15 residues long. Trimming took 4 bases from V and 3 from J; bases not matched to a gene: 5. Germline CDR1 and CDR2: SGHKS and YYEKEE (reference sequence). CDR3 DNA sequence: TGTGCCAGCAGCACGACAGGGGGGTTCAATCAGCCCCAGCATTTT. Translation gives CASSTTGGFNQPQHF.

This clonotype has at least ten counts. The CDR3 nucleotides read TGCAGCGCCGAGGGTCTGTGGGGCCGGGACACCGGGGAGCTGTTTTTT. This translates into CSAEGLWGRDTGELFF. The chain recombines TRBV29-1 with TRBJ2-2, with D tentatively TRBD1 or TRBD2 (5 bases each). Per germline, CDR1 SQVTM and CDR2 ANQGSEA. The germline V and J ends were trimmed by 7 bases and 3 bases, with 21 bases remaining between them. This CDR3 contains 16 residues.

The chain has TRBV6-1 and TRBJ1-1, with a weak D call TRBD1 (6 bases). V dropped 3 bases and J dropped 11 bases, with 10 bases sitting between them. Germline CDR1 reads MNHNS; CDR2 reads SASEGT. The CDR3 is 11 amino acids. The CDR3 spells CASSENRVAFF. CDR3 nucleotides: TGTGCCAGCAGTGAGAACAGGGTGGCTTTCTTT.

This clonotype has just a few counts. The chain has TRBV29-1 and TRBJ1-2; D unresolved. The V gene lost 6 bases and the J gene lost 6 bases, with 8 bases spanning the gap. CDR3 size: 10 residues. Germline loops: CDR1 SQVTM, CDR2 ANQGSEA. CDR3 protein: CSVDGHGYTF. The CDR3, as DNA: TGCAGCGTAGACGGACATGGCTACACCTTC.

In this sample, this clonotype turned up many times. The rearrangement joins TRBV5-1 to TRBJ2-1; D gene uncertain. V gave up 3 bases and J gave up 6 bases, with 10 bases separating them. CDR3 size: 13 residues. Germline CDR1 and CDR2: SGHRS and YFSETQ. CDR3: CASSSPALNEQFF. CDR3 bases: TGCGCCAGCAGCTCCCCAGCACTCAATGAGCAGTTCTTC.

This clonotype showed up just a few times. The V and J genes are TRBV6-5 and TRBJ2-6; 8 bases agree with TRBD1. Looked up from germline, CDR1 is MNHEY and CDR2 is SVGAGI. The CDR3 totals 13 residues. V shed 4 bases, J shed 13 bases, and the junction held 6 bases outside the gene matches. Here the CDR3 reads CASSSGQDRVLTF. CDR3 sequence (DNA): TGTGCCAGCAGTTCGGGACAGGACAGGGTCCTGACTTTC.

This clonotype was recorded at least ten times. The V call is TRBV30, the J call TRBJ2-7; D unresolved. Germline assignment: CDR1 GTSNPN and CDR2 SVGIG (reference sequence). Trimming shortened V by 3 bases and J by 3 bases, and 12 bases separated the two germline ends. This CDR3 is built from 13 residues. This chain's CDR3 is CAWRGAKFYEQYF. The DNA for the CDR3 is TGTGCCTGGAGGGGCGCTAAATTCTACGAGCAGTACTTC.

Many counts were recorded for this clonotype. V is TRBV5-1 and J is TRBJ2-2; D is uncertain. The germline gives CDR1 SGHRS, CDR2 YFSETQ. Between the trimmed V and J ends, which lost 1 base and 4 bases, there was a span of 8 bases. The CDR3 loop spans 14 amino acids. The CDR3 loop reads CASSLRRSTGELFF. The CDR3 DNA is TGCGCCAGCAGCTTGAGGCGGAGCACCGGGGAGCTGTTTTTT.

A word on this clonotype: A much larger clonotype is one base distant, so this may be a read error. V is TRBV20-1 and J is TRBJ2-2; D gene uncertain. The CDR3 length is 15 residues. In germline, CDR1 is DFQATT, CDR2 SNEGSKA (reference sequence). The chain's CDR3 is CSAIPGPLNTVELFF. The CDR3 DNA reads TGCAGTGCTATTCCCGGGCCCTTGAACACCGTGGAGCTGTTTTTT.

Ten or more counts support this clonotype. This chain joins TRBV27 and TRBJ2-4; 7 bases map to TRBD2. V lost 2 bases to trimming and J lost 5 bases; unmatched junction nucleotides: 0. CDR1 is MNHEY, CDR2 SMNVEV, per germline (reference sequence). The CDR3 runs 13 residues. For the CDR3, the DNA is TGTGCCAGCAGTTTACGGGGGGAAAACATTCAGTACTTC. Amino acids: CASSLRGENIQYF.

This clonotype was seen a single time. A much larger clone differs from this one at a single base, so this may be a read error. DNA of the CDR3: TGTGCCAGCAGTTTGGGACGGCCTGAAGCTTTCTTT. This encodes CASSLGRPEAFF. This chain uses TRBV12-3 or TRBV12-4 with TRBJ1-1; D perhaps matches TRBD1 (5 bases). V was trimmed by 3 bases and J by 6 bases, leaving 8 bases between them. The CDR3 totals 12 residues.

A few counts support this clonotype. V is TRBV2 and J is TRBJ2-7; no reliable D call. The ends were cut back, 3 bases at V and 4 bases at J, with 16 bases in the middle. The CDR3 totals 15 residues. Germline lookup yields CDR1 SNHLY and CDR2 FYNNEI. CDR3 loop: CASSDPLGMSYEQYF. Here the CDR3 DNA reads TGTGCCAGCAGTGATCCGCTGGGGATGTCATACGAGCAGTACTTC.

This clonotype has ten or more counts. CDR3 amino acids: CASSGRLGNTEAFF. Here the CDR3 DNA reads TGTGCCAGCAGTGGACGACTGGGGAACACTGAAGCTTTCTTT. The J gene is TRBJ1-1, the V gene TRBV2; D gene uncertain. The CDR3 is 14 amino acids. The germline V and J ends were trimmed by 4 bases and 1 base, with 10 bases remaining between them. Looked up from germline, CDR1 is SNHLY and CDR2 is FYNNEI.

The V gene is TRBV6-5, the J gene TRBJ1-5; possibly TRBD1 for D (6 bases). Germline CDR1 and CDR2: MNHEY and SVGAGI. The V end lost 4 bases, the J end lost 2 bases, and 15 bases lay between the germline ends. The CDR3 runs to 16 residues. CDR3 sequence: CASSSTGQFGNQPQHF. CDR3 nucleotides: TGTGCCAGCAGTTCCACCGGACAGTTCGGCAATCAGCCCCAGCATTTT.

The CDR3 DNA sequence: TGTGCCAGCAGTCCGAACGGTCAGCCCCAGCATTTT. It is translated as CASSPNGQPQHF. The chain combines TRBV27 with TRBJ1-5, with no clear D. CDR1 MNHEY and CDR2 SMNVEV come from the germline V gene (reference sequence). V was clipped by 5 bases and J by 6 bases, with 8 bases between them. The CDR3 contains 12 residues.

This clonotype was seen at least ten times. This chain joins TRBV3-1 and TRBJ1-4; a weak D match, TRBD1 (6 bases). The V gene lost 7 bases and the J gene lost 3 bases, with 15 bases spanning the gap. Germline V CDR1 and CDR2: LGHDT, YNNKEL (reference sequence). There are 15 residues in the CDR3. The CDR3 region has the DNA TGTGCCAGCACCCCATTGGGGACACCTAATGAAAAACTGTTTTTT. Amino acid sequence: CASTPLGTPNEKLFF.

V is TRBV10-3 and J is TRBJ2-3; TRBD2 matches 8 bases. The CDR3 runs to 17 residues. V was clipped by 6 bases and J by 5 bases; unmatched bases: 16. Germline-derived CDR1 and CDR2 are ENHRY and SYGVKD. The CDR3, as DNA: TGTGCCATCAGCCCGGAGGTAACGGGACTAGGGGGAGATACGCAGTATTTT. Its protein is CAISPEVTGLGGDTQYF.

This clonotype was recorded at least ten times. The CDR3 reads CATSDPTGVRQPQHF. Written as DNA, the CDR3 is TGTGCCACCAGTGACCCGACAGGGGTTCGTCAGCCCCAGCATTTT. The chain joins TRBV24-1 to TRBJ1-5; TRBD1 matches at 8 bases. The length of the CDR3 is 15 residues. Germline V gives CDR1 KGHDR, CDR2 SFDVKD. Trimming took 4 bases from V and 6 from J; bases not matched to a gene: 7.